A single sample is the source of the 3 T cell receptor beta chains below, sequenced in a study of T cell repertoires in cytomegalovirus infection. TCRdb called the reads again in MiXCR, with one record for every CDR3 protein. The repertoire holds about 920,000 distinct CDR3 sequences, with around a third as singletons. Their antigen targets remain unknown. The material sequenced was cultured CD8+ T cells from PBMCs, taken from culture after CMV antigen stimulation. The receptors shown here come from a human donor in good health (CMV status not recorded). Some clones in this sample may be carry-over from other donors' samples.

This clonotype has only one observation. The chain combines TRBV10-3 with TRBJ1-2; possible D gene TRBD1, 6 bases. CDR3 length: 9 residues. V was pared by 8 bases and J by 8 bases, with 6 bases between. Germline V gives CDR1 ENHRY, CDR2 SYGVKD. The CDR3 here is CAIGQGYTF. Written as DNA, the CDR3 is TGTGCCATCGGACAGGGCTACACCTTC.

The chain has TRBV6-4 and TRBJ2-1; possibly TRBD1 or TRBD2 for D (5 bases each). Per germline, CDR1 MRHNA and CDR2 SNTAGT. CDR3 length: 12 residues. Trimming stripped 0 bases from V and 12 bases from J, with 9 bases between. As DNA, the CDR3 is TGTGCCAGCAGTGACTCGAAGAGGGGGCAGTTCTTC. Residues: CASSDSKRGQFF.

This clonotype has more than one count but fewer than ten. J is TRBJ1-3 and V is TRBV10-3; possibly TRBD1 for D (6 bases). The CDR3 length is 17 residues. Trimming left V 6 bases short and J 7 bases short, with 25 bases between. The V gene's germline CDR1 is ENHRY and CDR2 SYGVKD. CDR3 amino acids: CAIRGGQGKNLNNTIYF. DNA of the CDR3: TGTGCCATCAGGGGGGGCCAGGGGAAAAATCTCAACAACACCATATATTTT.